Presented here are 14 T cell receptor beta chains from one specimen sequenced in a study of blood T cell repertoires in COVID-19. The protocol was immunoSEQ multiplex PCR, while the TCRdb copy is restricted to in-frame clones and leaves out a portion. The sample includes under 150,000 clones, around four fifths of them seen just once. Sequencing used peripheral blood. These receptors were collected from a young man with acute or convalescent COVID-19.

This clone was recorded a few times. The chain couples TRBV29-1 to TRBJ1-3, with TRBD1 matching 7 bases. The CDR3 sequence is 12 residues long. V shed 8 bases and J 0 bases; nucleotides not matched to a gene: 1. Germline CDR1 reads SQVTM; CDR2 reads ANQGSEA. The CDR3 nucleotides read TGCAGCTACAGGGGCTCTGGAAACACCATATATTTT. Translation: CSYRGSGNTIYF.

This chain joins TRBV5-8 and TRBJ2-5; the D gene is possibly TRBD2 (5 bases). The CDR3 totals 14 residues. Deletions cut 4 bases from V and 1 base from J, with 11 bases between. Germline V CDR1 and CDR2: SGHTS, YDEGEE. In DNA form, the CDR3 reads TGTGCCAGCAGCCCATGGACTCGCCAAGAGACCCAGTACTTC. Its translation is CASSPWTRQETQYF. The variable domain in full, with the rest retrieved from reference TRBV5-8 and TRBJ2-5, is EAGVTQSPTHLIKTRGQQATLRCSPISGHTSVYWYQQALGLGLQFLLWYDEGEERNRGNFPPRFSGRQFPNYSSELNVNALELEDSALYLCASSPWTRQETQYFGPGTRLLVL.

The V and J genes are TRBV19 and TRBJ2-2; D is unclear. Germline-derived CDR1 and CDR2 are LNHDA and SQIVND (reference sequence). This CDR3 is built from 14 residues. Trimming stripped 8 bases from V and 0 bases from J, with 10 bases between. This CDR3 reads CASSTVANTGELFF. CDR3 in DNA: TGTGCCAGTTCTACAGTCGCGAACACCGGGGAGCTGTTTTTT.

The J gene is TRBJ2-5, the V gene TRBV10-3; 10 positions agree with TRBD2. J gave up 0 bases and V 6 bases, and 7 bases lay outside the gene matches. Looked up from germline, CDR1 is ENHRY and CDR2 is SYGVKD. This CDR3 region has 16 residues. CDR3 residues: CAISEGTSEYQETQYF. CDR3 DNA sequence: TGTGCCATCAGCGAAGGGACTAGCGAATACCAAGAGACCCAGTACTTC.

J is TRBJ1-1 and V is TRBV7-9, with 8 bases that match TRBD1. Germline CDR1 and CDR2: SEHNR and FQNEAQ (reference sequence). The CDR3 sequence is 14 residues long. Losses at the gene ends were 6 bases for V and 6 bases for J; bases not matched to a gene: 9. CDR3 in DNA: TGTGCCAGCAGGGGGGACAGGTCCTTCCCTGAAGCTTTCTTT. As protein: CASRGDRSFPEAFF.

The rearrangement uses TRBV7-2 and TRBJ1-5; 8 nucleotides match TRBD1. V was clipped by 1 base and J by 2 bases; unmatched bases: 10. The CDR3 has 18 residues. Germline V gene data show CDR1 as SGHTA and CDR2 as FQGNSA. In nucleotides, the CDR3 is TGTGCCAGCAGCTTAGTAGGGCCTGGACAGGGTGGCAATCAGCCCCAGCATTTT. Protein product: CASSLVGPGQGGNQPQHF. Full variable domain (outside the CDR3, taken from reference TRBV7-2 and TRBJ1-5): GAGVSQSPSNKVTEKGKDVELRCDPISGHTALYWYRQSLGQGLEFLIYFQGNSAPDKSGLPSDRFSAERTGGSVSTLTIQRTQQEDSAVYLCASSLVGPGQGGNQPQHFGDGTRLSIL.

V usage is TRBV19 and J usage is TRBJ2-5, with unresolved D. V lost 0 bases, J lost 6 bases, and 23 bases lay in between. The length of the CDR3 is 18 residues. Germline V gene sequence: CDR1 LNHDA, CDR2 SQIVND (reference sequence). CDR3 loop: CASSIDHPAATPRKTQYF. The CDR3 nucleotides are TGTGCCAGTAGTATAGATCACCCGGCAGCGACCCCGAGAAAGACCCAGTACTTC. Together with reference TRBV19 and TRBJ2-5, the CDR3 gives the full variable domain: DGGITQSPKYLFRKEGQNVTLSCEQNLNHDAMYWYRQDPGQGLRLIYYSQIVNDFQKGDIAEGYSVSREKKESFPLTVTSAQKNPTAFYLCASSIDHPAATPRKTQYFGPGTRLLVL.

This rearrangement joins TRBV7-6 to TRBJ2-2; TRBD2 agrees at 12 bases. The V gene's germline CDR1 is SGHVS and CDR2 FNYEAQ. The V and J ends lost 0 bases and 1 base, in that order; junction bases with no gene match: 6. CDR3 length: 19 residues. In nucleotides, the CDR3 is TGTGCCAGCAGCTTAGCCGGACTAGCGGGGACACTGAACACCGGGGAGCTGTTTTTT. It encodes CASSLAGLAGTLNTGELFF.

This clone is a singleton in its sample. This chain joins TRBV11-2 and TRBJ1-1, with D unresolved. There are 12 residues in the CDR3. The germline CDR1 and CDR2 sequences are SGHAT and FQNNGV. Deletions cut 5 bases from V and 9 bases from J, with 13 bases between. The CDR3 region is CASSGSGNKAFF. The CDR3 DNA is TGTGCCAGCAGCGGGAGTGGGAACAAAGCTTTCTTT. Filled out from reference TRBV11-2 and TRBJ1-1, the complete variable domain reads EAGVAQSPRYKIIEKRQSVAFWCNPISGHATLYWYQQILGQGPKLLIQFQNNGVVDDSQLPKDRFSAERLKGVDSTLKIQPAKLEDSAVYLCASSGSGNKAFFGQGTRLTVV.

The chain is built from TRBV21-1 and TRBJ1-2; the tabulated D call, TRBD1, remains unverified against the DNA. TRBV21-1 constitutes a pseudogene. This CDR3 is built from 16 residues. In DNA form, the CDR3 reads TGTGCCAGCAGCAAAATGTTCGGACAGACCAAGGATGGCTACACCTTC. It encodes CASSKMFGQTKDGYTF.

The chain uses TRBV13 and TRBJ1-1; the D gene is possibly TRBD1 (6 bases). Germline assignment: CDR1 PRHDT and CDR2 FYEKMQ (reference sequence). This CDR3 has 14 residues. Trimming stripped 5 bases from V and 0 bases from J, with 10 bases between. In nucleotides, the CDR3 is TGTGCCAGCAGCCAGGGACATTTGAACACTGAAGCTTTCTTT. Translated: CASSQGHLNTEAFF.

In its sample, this clone was seen a few times. The chain is built from TRBV14 and TRBJ1-1, with D hard to call. This CDR3 region has 16 residues. The germline V gene has CDR1 SGHDN and CDR2 FVKESK. V was clipped by 4 bases and J by 4 bases, with 19 bases between them. The CDR3 DNA reads as TGTGCCAGCAGCCCGCTTCCGGGGTTCGCGCTCACTGAAGCTTTCTTT. Translating gives CASSPLPGFALTEAFF.

This sequence joins TRBV13 and TRBJ1-1; 8 positions match TRBD1. V gave up 4 bases and J gave up 4 bases; unmatched junction bases: 8. The germline V gene encodes CDR1 PRHDT and CDR2 FYEKMQ (reference sequence). The CDR3 is 15 residues long. In DNA form, the CDR3 reads TGTGCCAGCAGCTGGACAGGGCGGAGGGGCACTGAAGCTTTCTTT. This encodes CASSWTGRRGTEAFF.

The rearrangement joins TRBV4-1 to TRBJ2-1, with 8 bases identical to TRBD2. The CDR3 has 18 residues. Unmatched junction bases numbered 14, after V lost 1 base and J lost 6 bases. The germline V gene has CDR1 MGHRA and CDR2 YSYEKL. CDR3 in amino acids: CASSQASGGAGVGNEQFF. The CDR3 DNA sequence: TGCGCCAGCAGCCAAGCCTCCGGTGGAGCGGGAGTGGGCAATGAGCAGTTCTTC.